Following are 16 T cell receptor beta chains from one sample sequenced in a study of OX40 agonist ivuxolimab in advanced cancers. Sequenced by immunoSEQ multiplex PCR; TCRdb stores in-frame clones only, minus some. The sample has more than 45,000 clones, 88% seen once; the top ten hold roughly 7.8%. The sample in question was CD4+ or CD8+ T cells sorted from blood, obtained in a trial of the OX40 agonist ivuxolimab. The receptor set was obtained from an adult with an advanced solid tumor such as melanoma, head and neck, liver or kidney cancer.

This chain joins TRBV6-5 and TRBJ2-1, with 7 bases aligning to TRBD2. The CDR3 runs 15 residues. After removal of 6 bases from V and 4 bases from J, the junction contained 9 bases not matched to a gene. CDR1 is MNHEY, CDR2 SVGAGI, per germline. The CDR3 nucleotides are TGTGCCAGCAGGAACGAGCGGGACCTTTACAATGAGCAGTTCTTC. Protein product: CASRNERDLYNEQFF.

The V call is TRBV6-6, the J call TRBJ2-1; D perhaps matches TRBD1 (6 bases). Deletions cut 5 bases from V and 7 bases from J, with 9 bases between. The CDR3 extends over 12 amino acids. Germline V lookup: CDR1 MNHNY, CDR2 SVGAGI (reference sequence). The CDR3 region is CASSQTGNEQFF. The DNA for the CDR3 is TGTGCCAGCAGTCAAACAGGGAATGAGCAGTTCTTC.

This chain uses TRBV18 with TRBJ1-5; a possible D gene is TRBD1 (6 bases). This CDR3 contains 15 residues. V was trimmed by 3 bases and J by 4 bases, leaving 13 bases between them. CDR1 is KGHSH, CDR2 LQKENI, per germline. DNA for the CDR3: TGTGCCAGCTCACCTGCAGGGGATGGGAATCAGCCCCAGCATTTT. This codes for CASSPAGDGNQPQHF.

This clone was detected a few times. The rearrangement links TRBV7-9 to TRBJ1-2; D unresolved. Germline-derived CDR1 and CDR2 are SEHNR and FQNEAQ (reference sequence). The CDR3 contains 13 residues. V lost 0 bases, J lost 4 bases, and 6 bases lay in between. CDR3 sequence reads: CASSLAASYGYTF. The CDR3 nucleotides read TGTGCCAGCAGCTTAGCTGCCAGCTATGGCTACACCTTC.

The chain uses TRBV6-5 and TRBJ2-7, with unresolved D. Trimming took off 0 bases at V and 3 bases at J, with 9 bases between the two ends. The CDR3 spans 14 residues. CDR1 MNHEY and CDR2 SVGAGI come from the germline V gene. The CDR3 spells CASSYSGLYYEQYF. As DNA, the CDR3 is TGTGCCAGCAGTTACTCCGGCTTATACTACGAGCAGTACTTC.

The chain has TRBV4-1 and TRBJ2-1; 8 bases agree with TRBD1. Trimming at V came to 2 bases and at J to 6 bases, leaving 12 bases not matched to a gene. Germline lookup yields CDR1 MGHRA and CDR2 YSYEKL. This CDR3 has 17 amino acids. In DNA, the CDR3 is TGCGCCAGCAGCCAATTGGGATGGACAGGGAATTCCAATGAGCAGTTCTTC. Translation gives CASSQLGWTGNSNEQFF.

The genes are TRBV5-1 and TRBJ2-1; 8 nucleotides line up with TRBD2. The CDR3 length is 17 residues. V shed 5 bases and J 1 base; nucleotides not matched to a gene: 11. Germline lookup yields CDR1 SGHRS and CDR2 YFSETQ. In DNA, the CDR3 is TGCGCCAGCAGACCCCAGGCGGGGGGCGGTTCCTACAATGAGCAGTTCTTC. Translation gives CASRPQAGGGSYNEQFF.

The rearrangement links TRBV6-4 to TRBJ1-5, with 7 bases fitting TRBD1. The trim removed 3 bases at V and 0 bases at J, leaving 11 bases unmatched. Per germline, CDR1 MRHNA and CDR2 SNTAGT. The CDR3 totals 18 residues. CDR3 nucleotides: TGTGCCAGCAGTGATAAGGGGGCTTGGCAATATAGCAATCAGCCCCAGCATTTT. As protein: CASSDKGAWQYSNQPQHF.

This clone appeared a few times. The V gene is TRBV27, the J gene TRBJ2-3, with D unclear. The ends were cut back, 2 bases at V and 3 bases at J, with 15 bases in the middle. The V gene's germline CDR1 is MNHEY and CDR2 SMNVEV (reference sequence). The CDR3 length is 16 residues. The DNA for the CDR3 is TGTGCCAGCAGTTTAAGGGTTAGGCAGAGTACAGATACGCAGTATTTT. This translates into CASSLRVRQSTDTQYF.

V usage is TRBV5-4 and J usage is TRBJ1-1; 9 bases align to TRBD1. Germline V gene lookup returns CDR1 SGHNT and CDR2 YYREEE (reference sequence). This CDR3 region has 14 residues. V lost 4 bases and J lost 1; bases outside the gene matches: 2. The CDR3: CASSTGQGNTEAFF. In nucleotides, the CDR3 is TGTGCCAGCAGCACGGGACAGGGGAACACTGAAGCTTTCTTT.

This clone was counted once. This chain uses TRBV10-1 with TRBJ2-1, with TRBD2 matching 11 bases. The germline gives CDR1 WNHNN, CDR2 SYGVQD (reference sequence). The CDR3 contains 15 residues. Trimming took 4 bases from V and 4 from J; bases not matched to a gene: 3. This CDR3 is CASSAGTSGYNEQFF. The CDR3 DNA sequence: TGCGCCAGCAGTGCCGGGACTAGCGGTTACAATGAGCAGTTCTTC.

This rearrangement joins TRBV27 to TRBJ2-6; D is uncertain. CDR3 length: 16 residues. The V gene lost 5 bases and the J gene lost 2 bases, with 13 bases spanning the gap. The germline V gene has CDR1 MNHEY and CDR2 SMNVEV (reference sequence). CDR3 sequence reads: CASSLTTLPGANVLTF. DNA of the CDR3: TGTGCCAGCAGTCTAACGACCCTCCCTGGGGCCAACGTCCTGACTTTC.

This clone has a handful of counts. The rearrangement links TRBV29-1 to TRBJ2-2; D uncertain. The V end lost 6 bases, the J end lost 3 bases, and 5 bases lay between the germline ends. Looked up from germline, CDR1 is SQVTM and CDR2 is ANQGSEA. This CDR3 is 11 amino acids long. The CDR3: CSVLDTGELFF. The CDR3 DNA follows: TGCAGCGTGCTCGACACCGGGGAGCTGTTTTTT.

This chain connects TRBV11-2 to TRBJ1-1; D ambiguous. The CDR3 is 13 amino acids. The V end lost 5 bases, the J end lost 11 bases, and 18 bases lay between the germline ends. Germline V gene sequence: CDR1 SGHAT, CDR2 FQNNGV. This CDR3 is CASSLGRVESAFF. The CDR3 DNA follows: TGTGCCAGCAGCCTCGGGAGGGTTGAGTCGGCTTTCTTT.

The chain carries TRBV6-1 and TRBJ2-7; 8 bases are a match to TRBD2. Trimming at V came to 6 bases and at J to 1 base, leaving 5 bases not matched to a gene. CDR1 MNHNS and CDR2 SASEGT come from the germline V gene. The CDR3 has 14 residues. In DNA form, the CDR3 reads TGTGCCAGCAGGGGAATAGCGGGGTCCTACGAGCAGTACTTC. This codes for CASRGIAGSYEQYF.

J is TRBJ2-7 and V is TRBV27, with D perhaps being TRBD1 or TRBD2 (5 bases each). The CDR3 has 14 amino acids. Germline CDR1 and CDR2: MNHEY and SMNVEV (reference sequence). Trimming removed 6 bases from V and 9 bases from J, with 21 bases in between. In DNA form, the CDR3 reads TGTGCCAGCAGCAACCGGGACGGATCAGGCGGGCAGTACTTC. Translation gives CASSNRDGSGGQYF.